This T cell receptor (beta chain) was sequenced for a study of Ad26.COV2.S vaccination and SARS-CoV-2 variants. The study's findings and limits: Whether participants received vaccine or placebo, their non-spike TCR breadth was similar.

Trimming removed 2 bases at V and 4 bases at J, with 3 bases between. The CDR3 totals 12 residues. The germline V gene encodes CDR1 MDHEN and CDR2 SYDVKM. As concerns this clone: Its cognate antigen is unknown. At the DNA level, this CDR3 is encoded by other sequences in the same sample as well.

Repertoires were generated with immunoSEQ multiplex PCR, while TCRdb's copy carries only in-frame clones and drops some. The sample lists about 350,000 clones, less than 90% seen once, with about 10% in the top ten. Described treatment: some 19 received Ad26.COV2.S at low or high dose, single or two shots; roughly five received placebo; per-sample allocation not given. Specimens were obtained on day 63 following the first vaccine or placebo injection. A Boston donor was an adult aged 18-55 years. J is TRBJ1-5 and V is TRBV28; D is unresolved. The TCR sequence derives from a person between 18 and 65 years old who received the Ad26.COV2.S COVID-19 vaccine or a placebo. Sequences were derived from peripheral blood, sampled in a trial of Ad26.COV2.S vaccine versus placebo. The CDR3 coding sequence is TGTGCCAGCAGTTTAACTAATCAGCCCCAGCATTTT. Its protein product is CASSLTNQPQHF.